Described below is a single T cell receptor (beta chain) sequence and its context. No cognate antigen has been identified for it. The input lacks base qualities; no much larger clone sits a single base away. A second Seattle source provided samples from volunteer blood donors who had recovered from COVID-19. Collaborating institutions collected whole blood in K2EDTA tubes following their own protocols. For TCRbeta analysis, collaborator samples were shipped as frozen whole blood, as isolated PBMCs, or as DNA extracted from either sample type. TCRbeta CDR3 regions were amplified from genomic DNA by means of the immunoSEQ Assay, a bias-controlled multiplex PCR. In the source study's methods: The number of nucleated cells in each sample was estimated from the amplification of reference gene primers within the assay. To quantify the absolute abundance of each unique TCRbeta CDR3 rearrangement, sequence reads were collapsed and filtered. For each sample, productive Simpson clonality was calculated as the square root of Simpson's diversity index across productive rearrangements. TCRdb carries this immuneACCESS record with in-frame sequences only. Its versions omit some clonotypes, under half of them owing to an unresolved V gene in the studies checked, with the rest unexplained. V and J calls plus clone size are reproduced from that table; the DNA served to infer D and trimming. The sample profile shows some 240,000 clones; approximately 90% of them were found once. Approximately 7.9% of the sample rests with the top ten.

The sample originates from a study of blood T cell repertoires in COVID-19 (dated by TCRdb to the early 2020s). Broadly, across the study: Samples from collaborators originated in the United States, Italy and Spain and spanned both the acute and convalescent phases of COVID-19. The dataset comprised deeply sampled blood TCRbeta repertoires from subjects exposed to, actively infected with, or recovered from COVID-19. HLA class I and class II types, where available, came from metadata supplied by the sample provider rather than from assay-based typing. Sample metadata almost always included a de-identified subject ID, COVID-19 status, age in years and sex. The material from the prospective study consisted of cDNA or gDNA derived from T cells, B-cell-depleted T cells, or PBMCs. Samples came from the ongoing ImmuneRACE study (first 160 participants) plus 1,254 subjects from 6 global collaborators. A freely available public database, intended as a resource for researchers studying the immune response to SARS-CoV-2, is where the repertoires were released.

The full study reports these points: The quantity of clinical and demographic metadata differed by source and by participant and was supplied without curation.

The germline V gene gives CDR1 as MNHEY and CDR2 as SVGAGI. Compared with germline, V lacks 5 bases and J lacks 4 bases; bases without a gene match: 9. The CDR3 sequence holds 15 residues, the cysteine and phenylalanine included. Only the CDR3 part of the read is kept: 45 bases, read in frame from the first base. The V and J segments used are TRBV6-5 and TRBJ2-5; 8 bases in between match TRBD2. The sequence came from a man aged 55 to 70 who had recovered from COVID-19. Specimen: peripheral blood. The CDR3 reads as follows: CASSPPGGRGETQYF. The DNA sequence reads TGTGCCAGCAGTCCCCCGGGGGGGCGTGGAGAGACCCAGTACTTC.